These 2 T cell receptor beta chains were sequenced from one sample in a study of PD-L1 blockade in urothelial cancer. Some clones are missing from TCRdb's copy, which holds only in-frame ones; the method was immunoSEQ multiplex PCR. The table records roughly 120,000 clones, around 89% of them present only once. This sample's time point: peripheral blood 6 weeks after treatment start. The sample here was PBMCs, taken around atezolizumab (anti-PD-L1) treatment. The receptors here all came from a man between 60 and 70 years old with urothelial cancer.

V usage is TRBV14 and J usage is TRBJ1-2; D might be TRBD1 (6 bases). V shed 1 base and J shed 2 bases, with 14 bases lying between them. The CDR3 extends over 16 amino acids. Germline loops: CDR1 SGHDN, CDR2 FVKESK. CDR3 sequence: CASSQGGGTFNYGYTF. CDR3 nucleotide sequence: TGTGCCAGCAGCCAAGGTGGGGGCACCTTCAACTATGGCTACACCTTC.

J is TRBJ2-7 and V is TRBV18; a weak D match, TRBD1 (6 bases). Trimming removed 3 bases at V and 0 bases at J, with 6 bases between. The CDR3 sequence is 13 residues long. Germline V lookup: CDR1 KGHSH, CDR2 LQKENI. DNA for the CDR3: TGTGCCAGCTCACCGGACAGCTCCTACGAGCAGTACTTC. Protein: CASSPDSSYEQYF.